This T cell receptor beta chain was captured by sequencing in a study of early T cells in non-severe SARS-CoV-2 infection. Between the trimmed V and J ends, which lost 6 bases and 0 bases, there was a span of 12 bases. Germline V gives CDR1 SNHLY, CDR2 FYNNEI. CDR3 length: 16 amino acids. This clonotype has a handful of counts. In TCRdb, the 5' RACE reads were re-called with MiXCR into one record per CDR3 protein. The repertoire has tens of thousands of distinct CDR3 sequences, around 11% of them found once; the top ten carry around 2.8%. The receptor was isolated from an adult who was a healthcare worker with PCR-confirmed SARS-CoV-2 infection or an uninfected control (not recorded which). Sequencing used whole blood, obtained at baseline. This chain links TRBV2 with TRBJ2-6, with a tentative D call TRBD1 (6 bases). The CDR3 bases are TGTGCCAGCAGAGGGGGACCGCACTCTGGGGCCAACGTCCTGACTTTC. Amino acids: CASRGGPHSGANVLTF.